This TCR beta chain emerged from a study of cytomegalovirus exposure and HLA in healthy donors. Study-level background: According to later analysis, the same platform produced the 120 validation and several hundred first-cohort repertoires.

Trimming stripped 6 bases from V and 0 bases from J, with 8 bases between. CDR1 MNHNS and CDR2 SASEGT come from the germline V gene. CDR3 length: 14 amino acids. Broader study findings: It was fewer than 200 TCR beta chains that were listed as cytomegalovirus-associated. Reportedly, diagnosis of cytomegalovirus status by the classifier showed high specificity and sensitivity.

For this clone: What it binds is not known.

Produced via immunoSEQ multiplex PCR; TCRdb's table is partial and in-frame only. This sample has around 55,000 clones, with around 90% found just once. The rearrangement uses TRBV6-1 and TRBJ1-4; the D is unclear. The sequence was collected from a man between 18 and 29 years old in good health and CMV-seronegative. Source material: PBMCs. For the CDR3, the DNA is TGTGCCAGCAGACGAGGCACAACTAATGAAAAACTGTTTTTT. This translates into CASRRGTTNEKLFF.